This T cell receptor (beta chain) was identified in a study of T-cell reconstitution after alpha-beta-depleted transplantation in children (dated by TCRdb to between 2015 and 2016). Background on the whole study: Using TCR repertoire profiling, the study followed T-cell immune reconstitution in a quantitative way in children after TCRalphabeta/CD19-depleted allogeneic hematopoietic cell transplantation.

What the research found in general, with its limitations: The high TCRbeta diversity at day 60 in some patients was ascribed to recipient T cells and intrathymic progenitors that had survived conditioning. The apparently early recovery of alphabetaT-cell counts about two months after transplant reportedly depended on only several hundred rapidly expanded clones that came from non-depleted graft cells. Over subsequent months, a decline in hyperexpanded clone frequencies was noted, and after one year, T-cell counts and TCRbeta diversity were mostly ascribed to newly produced T cells.

Library method: PCR. The reads were generated on an Illumina HiSeq 2500. Molecular barcoding was employed in the preparation of TCR libraries, with unique molecular identifiers being used to normalize TCRbeta repertoire quantification. TCRdb trimmed public reads at Q25 via fastp, called clones via MiXCR and kept in-frame beta chains. Each CDR3 protein appears once, grouped with its most common genes and DNA. Counted in this sample were over 400,000 distinct CDR3 sequences; over 40% of them appeared once. The ten biggest clones cover 25% to 30% of the sample. The treatment or condition label of this sample denotes: allogeneic hematopoietic cell transplantation with graft depleted of TCRalphabeta T cells and CD19 B cells. Transplant recipients were children who received TCRalphabeta/CD19-depleted allogeneic hematopoietic cell grafts. This clonotype was counted only a few times. Its recognized antigen is unknown. No base quality information exists; no much larger clone differs at one position.

In the germline V gene, CDR1 corresponds to MGHRA and CDR2 to YSYEKL. The germline V and J ends show losses of 10 bases and 4 bases respectively, and no gene match explains 16 bases of the junction. CDR3 length: 17 amino acids, cysteine to phenylalanine. This entry keeps only the CDR3 DNA: 51 bases, framed from base 1. Sample: PBMCs, taken before TCRalphabeta/CD19-depleted stem cell transplant. This chain joins TRBV4-1 to TRBJ2-6, with 7 bases aligning to TRBD1. The TCR comes from a girl aged 2-10 years with aplastic anemia, due to receive a stem cell transplant. The CDR3 corresponds to CATRRERGQGGANVLTF. The bases are TGCGCCACCCGAAGGGAGAGGGGGCAAGGAGGGGCCAACGTCCTGACTTTC.